These 16 T cell receptor beta chains were sequenced from one sample in a study of identical twins. MiXCR was run by TCRdb on the 5' RACE reads, yielding one entry per CDR3 protein. The sample has 550,000 to 800,000 distinct CDR3 sequences, about 7% seen once. This sample was shared with a second study, whose subject was yellow fever vaccine responses in identical twins.

The sample comprised PBMCs. These TCRs come from a young woman in good health.

This sequence joins TRBV7-6 and TRBJ2-5; TRBD2 agrees at 13 bases. The CDR3 runs 18 residues. The junction had 8 bases not matched to a gene; V was cut back by 2 bases and J by 2 bases. CDR1 SGHVS and CDR2 FNYEAQ come from the germline V gene. DNA of the CDR3: TGTGCCAGCAGCTTATTGCCGGGACTAGCGGGGAAACAAGAGACCCAGTACTTC. Translated: CASSLLPGLAGKQETQYF.

This chain joins TRBV7-9 and TRBJ2-1; 9 bases match TRBD2. Trimming removed 1 base from V and 4 bases from J; junction bases left unmatched: 8. The CDR3 consists of 17 residues. Germline V gives CDR1 SEHNR, CDR2 FQNEAQ (reference sequence). The chain's CDR3 is CASSLVYQRGVYNEQFF. The CDR3 DNA follows: TGTGCCAGCAGCTTAGTATATCAGCGGGGGGTTTACAATGAGCAGTTCTTC.

The chain joins TRBV7-2 to TRBJ2-2, with TRBD2 identical over 15 bases. The V segment lost 3 bases and the J segment 6 bases; nucleotides outside the gene matches: 2. The germline V gene encodes CDR1 SGHTA and CDR2 FQGNSA. The CDR3 totals 16 residues. CDR3 nucleotides: TGTGCCAGCAGCTTGCGGACTAGCGGGGGGGCCGGGGAGCTGTTTTTT. It codes for CASSLRTSGGAGELFF.

This clonotype came up a few times. The genes are TRBV28 and TRBJ2-1; TRBD1 matches at 9 bases. The CDR3 covers 14 residues. V was clipped by 5 bases and J by 5 bases; unmatched bases: 4. CDR1 is MDHEN, CDR2 SYDVKM, per germline. DNA of the CDR3: TGTGCCAGCAGTCCCTGGGACAGGGACAATGAGCAGTTCTTC. It translates to CASSPWDRDNEQFF.

This clonotype has a handful of counts. V usage is TRBV6-4 and J usage is TRBJ2-7; 7 positions agree with TRBD2. After removal of 3 bases from V and 3 bases from J, the junction contained 8 bases not matched to a gene. This CDR3 region has 15 residues. Germline V gives CDR1 MRHNA, CDR2 SNTAGT. CDR3 sequence (DNA): TGTGCCAGCAGTGAAGAAGGCAGGGACTACTACGAGCAGTACGTC. This encodes CASSEEGRDYYEQYV.

The chain employs TRBV7-9 and TRBJ2-5, with D hard to call. The CDR3 is 17 residues long. Trimming took off 1 base at V and 1 base at J, with 16 bases between the two ends. Germline lookup yields CDR1 SEHNR and CDR2 FQNEAQ (reference sequence). This CDR3 is CASSLGQLASLQETQYF. The CDR3 DNA reads as TGTGCCAGCAGCTTAGGACAACTCGCCTCCCTCCAAGAGACCCAGTACTTC.

In its sample, this clonotype was seen many times. V gene TRBV5-1 combines with J gene TRBJ2-1; D is ambiguous. The CDR3 sequence is 11 residues long. V was clipped by 2 bases and J by 10 bases, with 7 bases between them. Germline CDR1 is SGHRS and CDR2 is YFSETQ. CDR3 in DNA: TGCGCCAGCAGCTTTGCGGACGAGCAGTTCTTC. Protein: CASSFADEQFF.

This clonotype appeared many times. The chain recombines TRBV12-3 or TRBV12-4 with TRBJ2-7, with no clear D. V gave up 3 bases and J gave up 7 bases, with 10 bases separating them. This CDR3 spans 12 amino acids. CDR3: CASSLGLGEQYF. CDR3 DNA: TGTGCCAGCAGTTTGGGCTTAGGGGAGCAGTACTTC.

This clonotype was seen many times. This chain joins TRBV5-1 and TRBJ2-3; TRBD2 matches 10 bases. V shed 0 bases, J shed 5 bases, and the junction held 0 bases outside the gene matches. CDR1 is SGHRS and CDR2 is YFSETQ in the germline V gene. This CDR3 region has 14 residues. CDR3 in DNA: TGCGCCAGCAGCTTGGAGCGGGAGGGAGATACGCAGTATTTT. It is translated as CASSLEREGDTQYF.

This clonotype was counted ten times or more. The CDR3 loop reads CSPGTSGGWGTQYF. The CDR3 DNA reads as TGCAGTCCCGGGACTAGCGGCGGGTGGGGTACGCAGTATTTT. The chain uses TRBV20-1 and TRBJ2-3; the match to TRBD2 covers 11 bases. This CDR3 comprises 14 residues. Germline assignment: CDR1 DFQATT and CDR2 SNEGSKA (reference sequence). The V segment lost 8 bases and the J segment 8 bases; nucleotides outside the gene matches: 12.

V is TRBV7-9 and J is TRBJ1-1; D gene uncertain. CDR1 is SEHNR, CDR2 FQNEAQ, per germline (reference sequence). The V end was cut by 5 bases, the J end by 11 bases, with 15 bases between. CDR3 length equals 12 residues. The CDR3 is CASSPPRIEAFF. For the CDR3, the DNA is TGTGCCAGCAGCCCCCCGAGAATAGAGGCTTTCTTT.

This clonotype was counted a few times. This sequence joins TRBV12-3 or TRBV12-4 and TRBJ2-7; D is possibly TRBD1 or TRBD2 (5 bases each). The ends were cut back, 6 bases at V and 3 bases at J, with 15 bases in the middle. The CDR3 has 14 residues. CDR3 in amino acids: CASRRTGRRYEQYF. CDR3 DNA sequence: TGTGCCAGCAGGCGAACGGGACGCCGCTACGAGCAGTACTTC.

This clonotype was detected ten times or more. The chain uses TRBV12-3 or TRBV12-4 and TRBJ1-2; possibly TRBD1 for D (5 bases). Trimming removed 6 bases from V and 1 base from J, with 12 bases in between. This CDR3 comprises 14 residues. The CDR3 DNA reads TGTGCCAGCAGCCCGAGGGACGTTAACTATGGCTACACCTTC. This codes for CASSPRDVNYGYTF.

V usage is TRBV12-3 or TRBV12-4 and J usage is TRBJ1-4; 8 bases map to TRBD1. Trimming removed 6 bases from V and 5 bases from J; junction bases left unmatched: 8. This CDR3 has 15 amino acids. CDR3 DNA sequence: TGTGCCAGCAGCAAAAACAGGGGGAGGAATGAAAAACTGTTTTTT. Protein sequence: CASSKNRGRNEKLFF.

This clonotype has just a few counts. The chain joins TRBV6-1 to TRBJ2-7, with TRBD2 matching 7 bases. Per the germline V gene, CDR1 is MNHNS and CDR2 is SASEGT. The CDR3 spans 15 residues. V shed 8 bases and J 3 bases; nucleotides not matched to a gene: 13. The CDR3 sequence: CASAYESGAFYEQYV. CDR3 nucleotide sequence: TGTGCCAGCGCATACGAGAGCGGGGCCTTCTACGAGCAGTACGTC.

The chain uses TRBV3-1 and TRBJ1-2; 9 nucleotides align to TRBD1. Unmatched junction bases numbered 24, after V lost 6 bases and J lost 1 base. The CDR3 has 21 residues. From germline, CDR1 is LGHDT and CDR2 YNNKEL (reference sequence). The DNA for the CDR3 is TGTGCCAGCAGACAGTACCCGGGACAGGGTTTGTCCTCGTCTTTTAACTATGGCTACACCTTC. This codes for CASRQYPGQGLSSSFNYGYTF.